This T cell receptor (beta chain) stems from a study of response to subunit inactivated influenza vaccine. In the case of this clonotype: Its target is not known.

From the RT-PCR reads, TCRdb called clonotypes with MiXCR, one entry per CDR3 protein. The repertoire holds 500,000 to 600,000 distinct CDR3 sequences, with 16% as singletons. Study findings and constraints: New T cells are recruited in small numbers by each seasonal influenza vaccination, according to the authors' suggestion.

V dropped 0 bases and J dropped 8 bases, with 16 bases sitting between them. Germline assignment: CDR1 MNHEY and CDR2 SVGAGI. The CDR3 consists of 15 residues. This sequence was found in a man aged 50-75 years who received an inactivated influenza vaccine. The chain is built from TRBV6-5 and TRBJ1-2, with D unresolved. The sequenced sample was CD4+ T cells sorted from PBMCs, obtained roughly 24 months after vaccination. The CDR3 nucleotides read TGTGCCAGCAGTTACTCGTTAAGGGTGGATGAGGGCTACACCTTC. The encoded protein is CASSYSLRVDEGYTF.